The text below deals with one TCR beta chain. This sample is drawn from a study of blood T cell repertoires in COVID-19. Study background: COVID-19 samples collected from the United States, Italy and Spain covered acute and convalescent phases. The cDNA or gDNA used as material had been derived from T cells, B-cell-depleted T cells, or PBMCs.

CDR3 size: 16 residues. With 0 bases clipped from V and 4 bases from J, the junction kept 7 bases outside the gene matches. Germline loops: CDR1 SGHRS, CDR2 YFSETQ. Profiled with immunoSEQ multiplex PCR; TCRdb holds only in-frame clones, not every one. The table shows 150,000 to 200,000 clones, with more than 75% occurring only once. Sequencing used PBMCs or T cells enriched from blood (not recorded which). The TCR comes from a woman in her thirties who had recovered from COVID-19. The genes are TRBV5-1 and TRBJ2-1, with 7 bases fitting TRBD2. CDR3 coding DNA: TGCGCCAGCAGCTTGGCCGGACTAGGAGGGTACAATGAGCAGTTCTTC. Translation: CASSLAGLGGYNEQFF.